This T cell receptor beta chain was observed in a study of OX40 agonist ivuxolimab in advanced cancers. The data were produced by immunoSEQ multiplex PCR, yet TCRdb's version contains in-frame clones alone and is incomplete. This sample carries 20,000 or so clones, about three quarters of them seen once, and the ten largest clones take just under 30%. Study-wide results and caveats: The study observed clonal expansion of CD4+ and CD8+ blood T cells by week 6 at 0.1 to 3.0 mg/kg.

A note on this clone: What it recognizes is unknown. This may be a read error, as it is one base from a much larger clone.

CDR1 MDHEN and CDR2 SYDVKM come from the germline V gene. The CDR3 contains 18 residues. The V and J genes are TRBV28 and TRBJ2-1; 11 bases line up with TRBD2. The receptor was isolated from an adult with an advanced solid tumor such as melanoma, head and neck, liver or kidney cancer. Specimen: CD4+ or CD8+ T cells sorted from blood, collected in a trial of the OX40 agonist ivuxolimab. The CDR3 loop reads CANSFFRIAGGPWDEQFF. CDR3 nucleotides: TGTGCCAACAGTTTCTTCCGAATAGCGGGAGGGCCATGGGATGAGCAGTTCTTC. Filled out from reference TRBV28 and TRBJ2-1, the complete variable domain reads DVKVTQSSRYLVKRTGEKVFLECVQDMDHENMFWYRQDPGLGLRLIYFSYDVKMKEKGDIPEGYSVSREKKERFSLILESASTNQTSMYLCANSFFRIAGGPWDEQFFGPGTRLTVL.